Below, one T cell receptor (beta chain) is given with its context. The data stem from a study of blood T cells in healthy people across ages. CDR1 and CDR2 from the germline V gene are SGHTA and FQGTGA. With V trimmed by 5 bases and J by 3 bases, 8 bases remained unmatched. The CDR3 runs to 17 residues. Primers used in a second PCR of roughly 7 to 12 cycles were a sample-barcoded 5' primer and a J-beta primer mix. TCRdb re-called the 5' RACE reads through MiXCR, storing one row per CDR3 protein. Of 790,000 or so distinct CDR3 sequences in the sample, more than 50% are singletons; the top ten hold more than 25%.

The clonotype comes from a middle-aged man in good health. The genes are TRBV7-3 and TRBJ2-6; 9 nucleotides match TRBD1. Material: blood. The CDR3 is CASSPQGQGGGANVLTF. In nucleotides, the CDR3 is TGTGCCAGCAGCCCCCAGGGACAGGGTGGTGGGGCCAACGTCCTGACTTTC.